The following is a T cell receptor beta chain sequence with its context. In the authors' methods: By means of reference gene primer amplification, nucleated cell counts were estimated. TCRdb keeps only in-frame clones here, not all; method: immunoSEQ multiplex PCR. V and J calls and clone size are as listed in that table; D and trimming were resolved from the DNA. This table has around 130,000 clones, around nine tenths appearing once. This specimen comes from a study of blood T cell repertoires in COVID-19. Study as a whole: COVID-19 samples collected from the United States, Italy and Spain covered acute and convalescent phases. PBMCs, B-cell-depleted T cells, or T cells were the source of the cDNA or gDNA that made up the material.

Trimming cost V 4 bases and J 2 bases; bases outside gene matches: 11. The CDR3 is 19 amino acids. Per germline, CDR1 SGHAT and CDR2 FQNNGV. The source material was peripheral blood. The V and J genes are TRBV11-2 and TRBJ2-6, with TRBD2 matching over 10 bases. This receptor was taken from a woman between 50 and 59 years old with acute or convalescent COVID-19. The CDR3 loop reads CASSSFIAGGFAGANVLTF. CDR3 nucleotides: TGTGCCAGCAGCTCATTCATAGCGGGAGGTTTTGCTGGGGCCAACGTCCTGACTTTC.